Here is one T cell receptor beta chain with its context. This entry comes from a study of PD-1 blockade in classical Hodgkin lymphoma. Repertoires were generated with immunoSEQ multiplex PCR, while TCRdb's copy carries only in-frame clones and drops some. The repertoire holds fewer than 95,000 clones, 75% to 85% seen once, with about 15% in the top ten. V trimming: 2 bases; J trimming: 8 bases; junction bases outside the gene matches: 2. CDR1 is MGHDK and CDR2 is SYGVNS in the germline V gene. The length of the CDR3 is 13 residues. Regarding time point: cycle 4 day 1 (C4D1), after 6 weeks of nivolumab. There was relapse after autologous stem cell transplantation in every patient, and there was variation in brentuximab vedotin exposure.

V is TRBV25-1 and J is TRBJ2-5; 10 bases map to TRBD1. The TCR originated in a human donor with classical Hodgkin lymphoma. Sequenced here: peripheral blood mononuclear cells (PBMCs), sampled before the fourth cycle of nivolumab. The chain's CDR3 is CASSEGDRGTQYF. CDR3 nucleotides: TGTGCCAGCAGTGAAGGGGACAGGGGAACCCAGTACTTC.